These 20 T cell receptor beta chains came from one sample sequenced in a study of blood T cell repertoires in COVID-19. Using immunoSEQ multiplex PCR, the repertoire was profiled, and TCRdb retains in-frame clones only, with some absent. The table has 250,000 to 300,000 clones, roughly 90% seen once; the top ten hold about 2.1%. The sample was PBMCs or T cells enriched from blood (not recorded which). These receptors came from a woman in her thirties or forties with acute COVID-19.

The gene calls are TRBV21-1 and TRBJ1-1; TRBD1, the table's D call, lacks a check against the DNA. TRBV21-1 represents a pseudogene. CDR3 length: 15 residues. CDR3 in DNA: TGTGCCAGCAGCATGGGGCCCCCCGAGAACACTGAAGCTTTCTTT. Amino acids: CASSMGPPENTEAFF.

This clone was detected ten times or more. V gene TRBV2 combines with J gene TRBJ2-7, with 8 bases lining up with TRBD1. V lost 2 bases and J lost 3; bases outside the gene matches: 3. The CDR3 is 14 residues long. Germline V CDR1 and CDR2: SNHLY, FYNNEI. The CDR3 region is CASSEQGANYEQYF. CDR3 DNA sequence: TGTGCCAGCAGTGAACAGGGGGCTAACTACGAGCAGTACTTC.

This clone is a singleton in its sample. The chain carries TRBV28 and TRBJ1-2; TRBD1 is a possible D gene (5 bases). The length of the CDR3 is 13 residues. Germline CDR1 and CDR2: MDHEN and SYDVKM. V lost 9 bases to trimming and J lost 0 bases, with 11 bases between them. In DNA, the CDR3 is TGTGCCAGTGAGGACACAGCTAACTATGGCTACACCTTC. Protein sequence: CASEDTANYGYTF.

This clone was seen once. The gene calls are TRBV29-1 and TRBJ2-1, with TRBD1 matching 10 bases. CDR1 is SQVTM and CDR2 is ANQGSEA in the germline V gene. This CDR3 region has 13 residues. The V segment lost 4 bases and the J segment 3 bases; nucleotides outside the gene matches: 0. For the CDR3, the DNA is TGCAGCGTTGGGACAGGGGGCTACAATGAGCAGTTCTTC. Its translation: CSVGTGGYNEQFF.

This clone was observed a few times. This CDR3 is CASSYEGTSGSPKAGELFF. CDR3 bases: TGTGCCAGCAGTTACGAAGGGACTAGCGGGAGTCCGAAGGCCGGGGAGCTGTTTTTT. The V gene is TRBV6-2 or TRBV6-3, the J gene TRBJ2-2, with 14 bases aligning to TRBD2. The germline V gene has CDR1 MNHEY and CDR2 SVGEGT. Trimming removed 2 bases from V and 6 bases from J; junction bases left unmatched: 11. There are 19 residues in the CDR3.

Remarks on this clone: This sample includes further DNA sequences coding for the same CDR3. This rearrangement joins TRBV25-1 to TRBJ2-1, with 9 bases identical to TRBD1. Germline V gives CDR1 MGHDK, CDR2 SYGVNS. The CDR3 is 15 amino acids. V trimming: 1 base; J trimming: 7 bases; junction bases outside the gene matches: 5. This chain's CDR3 is CASSELGQGRNEQFF. DNA of the CDR3: TGTGCCAGCAGTGAATTAGGACAGGGGAGGAATGAGCAGTTCTTC.

The chain recombines TRBV7-2 with TRBJ2-5, with D tentatively TRBD1 (6 bases). Germline CDR1 SGHTA, CDR2 FQGNSA. V lost 5 bases and J lost 5, with 9 bases in between. CDR3 length: 12 residues. In DNA, the CDR3 is TGTGCCAGCAGCGAGGGGGTGGAGACCCAGTACTTC. This sequence encodes CASSEGVETQYF.

The table lists this clone with a count of one. The chain joins TRBV28 to TRBJ1-5; TRBD1 matches at 7 bases. The J segment lost 5 bases and the V segment lost 5 bases, leaving 12 bases of the junction unmatched. The germline V gene has CDR1 MDHEN and CDR2 SYDVKM. There are 16 residues in the CDR3. CDR3 residues: CASSPRTTGLYQPQHF. CDR3 in DNA: TGTGCCAGCAGTCCCCGCACGACAGGGCTTTATCAGCCCCAGCATTTT.

The gene calls are TRBV19 and TRBJ2-3, with 12 bases matching TRBD2. This CDR3 comprises 19 residues. V was pared by 6 bases and J by 5 bases, with 18 bases of the junction left unmatched. CDR1 is LNHDA, CDR2 SQIVND, per germline (reference sequence). CDR3 DNA: TGTGCCAGTAGGCCAGAATCTAGCGGGAGGGCCAAATCAAAAGATACGCAGTATTTT. It specifies CASRPESSGRAKSKDTQYF.

The J gene is TRBJ1-5, the V gene TRBV3-1 (or the pseudogene TRBV3-2); D is possibly TRBD1 (5 bases). V lost 2 bases to trimming and J lost 6 bases, with 14 bases between them. From germline, CDR1 is LGHDT and CDR2 YNNKEL (reference sequence). The CDR3 length is 15 residues. CDR3 DNA sequence: TGTGCCAGCAGCCAAAGTGGGGCGCGTGGTCAGCCCCAGCATTTT. Translation gives CASSQSGARGQPQHF.

V and J are TRBV5-1 and TRBJ1-2; D is unresolved. The CDR3 totals 14 residues. V was cut by 0 bases and J by 5 bases, with 11 bases left in between. CDR1 SGHRS and CDR2 YFSETQ come from the germline V gene. CDR3 region: CASSLESRPYGYTF. DNA for the CDR3: TGCGCCAGCAGCTTGGAATCCAGGCCGTATGGCTACACCTTC. The complete variable domain, with remaining parts taken from reference TRBV5-1 and TRBJ1-2, reads KAGVTQTPRYLIKTRGQQVTLSCSPISGHRSVSWYQQTPGQGLQFLFEYFSETQRNKGNFPGRFSGRQFSNSRSEMNVSTLELGDSALYLCASSLESRPYGYTFGSGTRLTVV.

The J gene is TRBJ1-1, the V gene TRBV7-9, with 11 nucleotides matching TRBD1. Germline V gene lookup returns CDR1 SEHNR and CDR2 FQNEAQ (reference sequence). J gave up 10 bases and V 5 bases, and 12 bases lay outside the gene matches. This CDR3 contains 15 residues. Here the CDR3 reads CASSPTGTGGSLAFF. CDR3 sequence (DNA): TGTGCCAGCAGCCCGACCGGGACAGGGGGAAGCTTAGCTTTCTTT.

The rearrangement joins TRBV5-4 to TRBJ2-1; 10 bases are shared with TRBD2. This CDR3 has 15 amino acids. The germline gives CDR1 SGHNT, CDR2 YYREEE (reference sequence). V lost 6 bases, J lost 4 bases, and 7 bases stayed unmatched. CDR3 nucleotides: TGTGCCAGCACACTCCTAGCGGGGGATTACAATGAGCAGTTCTTC. Translation gives CASTLLAGDYNEQFF.

This clone was seen just once. The chain employs TRBV9 and TRBJ1-4; D is unclear. The CDR3 sequence is 18 residues long. Germline V gene lookup returns CDR1 SGDLS and CDR2 YYNGEE. The V gene lost 0 bases and the J gene lost 1 base, with 16 bases spanning the gap. The CDR3 loop is CASSVGVGMVRTNEKLFF. In DNA, the CDR3 is TGTGCCAGCAGCGTAGGGGTCGGGATGGTAAGAACTAATGAAAAACTGTTTTTT.

Regarding this clone: An end of the junction differs from the germline gene, which may be a read error. The V and J genes are TRBV28 and TRBJ1-2; TRBD1 might be the D (6 bases). Per the germline V gene, CDR1 is MDHEN and CDR2 is SYDVKM. The CDR3 is 12 residues long. The CDR3 sequence is CASSFQYREYSF. In DNA, the CDR3 is TGTGCCAGCAGTTTCCAATACAGGGAATATTCCTTC.

The chain is built from TRBV5-1 and TRBJ1-1; possible D gene TRBD1, 5 bases. Trimming removed 0 bases at V and 6 bases at J, with 12 bases between. There are 14 residues in the CDR3. Germline-derived CDR1 and CDR2 are SGHRS and YFSETQ. In DNA, the CDR3 is TGCGCCAGCAGCTTGGCCCTAGGGGCGTCTGAAGCTTTCTTT. It codes for CASSLALGASEAFF. Full variable domain (missing parts from reference TRBV5-1 and TRBJ1-1): KAGVTQTPRYLIKTRGQQVTLSCSPISGHRSVSWYQQTPGQGLQFLFEYFSETQRNKGNFPGRFSGRQFSNSRSEMNVSTLELGDSALYLCASSLALGASEAFFGQGTRLTVV.

V is TRBV7-2 and J is TRBJ2-1; the match to TRBD1 covers 9 bases. The CDR3 length is 15 residues. Germline-derived CDR1 and CDR2 are SGHTA and FQGNSA. V gave up 5 bases and J gave up 2 bases; unmatched junction bases: 4. The CDR3 region has the DNA TGTGCCAGCAGCCGGGACAGGGTGCCCTACAATGAGCAGTTCTTC. As protein: CASSRDRVPYNEQFF. The full variable domain, in which reference TRBV7-2 and TRBJ2-1 provide the parts outside the CDR3, is GAGVSQSPSNKVTEKGKDVELRCDPISGHTALYWYRQSLGQGLEFLIYFQGNSAPDKSGLPSDRFSAERTGGSVSTLTIQRTQQEDSAVYLCASSRDRVPYNEQFFGPGTRLTVL.

The J gene is TRBJ1-4, the V gene TRBV28; D is perhaps TRBD1 (5 bases). CDR3 length equals 17 residues. The ends were cut back, 9 bases at V and 8 bases at J, with 28 bases in the middle. Germline values: CDR1 MDHEN, CDR2 SYDVKM. CDR3 nucleotide sequence: TGTGCCAGTCGACACCCCCCCCCGGACACGACGCGGGAAAAACTGTTTTTT. Translating gives CASRHPPPDTTREKLFF.

This clone was counted only a few times. V usage is TRBV5-4 and J usage is TRBJ1-2, with TRBD1 matching 8 bases. Germline V gene sequence: CDR1 SGHNT, CDR2 YYREEE (reference sequence). This CDR3 is 13 amino acids long. The V and J ends lost 4 bases and 8 bases, in that order; junction bases with no gene match: 7. In DNA, the CDR3 is TGTGCCAGCAGCCTGGACAGGGAGGGCGGCTACACCTTC. Protein product: CASSLDREGGYTF.

The genes are TRBV29-1 and TRBJ2-3; 11 bases are a match to TRBD2. Germline loops: CDR1 SQVTM, CDR2 ANQGSEA. Unmatched junction bases numbered 8, after V lost 7 bases and J lost 2 bases. This CDR3 is 15 amino acids long. The CDR3 protein is CSAPGTSGYTDTQYF. For the CDR3, the DNA is TGCAGCGCTCCCGGGACTAGCGGATACACAGATACGCAGTATTTT.